The T cell receptor (beta chain) under discussion was sequenced for a study of Ad26.COV2.S vaccination and SARS-CoV-2 variants (dated by TCRdb to 2020 to 2022). About the full investigation: Donors in the vaccine arm were drawn from COV1001, a phase I-IIa trial of Ad26.COV2.S in healthy adults that was multicentre, randomized, double-blind and placebo-controlled. Ad26.COV2.S was given intramuscularly at 5x10^10 or 1x10^11 viral particles, as a single shot or as two shots 56 days apart. TCRbeta repertoire sequencing was used to assess the specificity and breadth of SARS-CoV-2-reactive T cell receptors after Ad26.COV2.S vaccination. The TCR-sequenced set comprised approximately 32 samples: around 20 Ad26.COV2.S vaccine recipients, 5 placebo recipients and 8 SARS-CoV-2 convalescent individuals. Participants in the trial were split at random into five groups of five each, receiving low-dose or high-dose Ad26.COV2.S once or twice, or else placebo on both occasions. Investigators did not know the trial group allocation while performing experiments and assessing outcomes.

A remark on this clone: Its recognized antigen is unknown. Qualities for individual bases were not recorded, and no much larger clone is one base off.

TCRbeta CDR3 regions were sequenced with the immunoSEQ Assay. After extraction, genomic DNA underwent amplification by bias-controlled multiplex PCR, followed by high-throughput sequencing. Per the source publication's procedure: To quantify the absolute abundance of every unique TCRbeta CDR3 region, sequences were collapsed and filtered. Usable DNA was measured by amplifying reference genes present in all nucleated cells, and TCRbeta template counts were normalized to that usable DNA to estimate T cell fraction. Repertoire TCRs were annotated as SARS-CoV-2-specific when V gene, CDR3 amino acid sequence and J gene were exactly matched to a known reactive TCR set. The reference SARS-CoV-2 TCR set was derived from MIRA and filtered for enrichment in COVID-19-positive ImmuneCODE repertoires, a step that removed public or cross-reactive TCRs. Using the MIRA antigens, annotated TCRs were further analysed by specific ORF or by position within an ORF. Breadth was defined as the number of annotated unique rearrangements divided by the total number of unique productive rearrangements, and depth was defined as the summed frequency of the annotated unique rearrangements. Two-sided Wilcoxon rank-sum tests were used to compare TCR breadth between groups. TCRdb's version of the immuneACCESS table is confined to in-frame rearrangements and falls short of the full clone set. An unresolved V gene accounts for under half of the shortfall where checked; the remainder is of unknown origin. V, J and clone size were drawn from that table, and D and trimming were deduced from the DNA. This sample has 200,000 to 300,000 clones in its table, and around 89% of those were observed once. The top ten clones comprise roughly 10% of the sample.

Read against the paper, the sample's treatment or condition label means: approximately 18 received Ad26.COV2.S at low or high dose, single or two shots; 5 received placebo; per-sample allocation not given. For vaccine and placebo recipients, the sequenced repertoires came from samples collected on day 63 after the first injection. In Cohort 1b, about two dozen adults aged 18-55 years were enrolled at a single site in Boston, USA, between 29 July and 7 August 2020. As a vaccine, Ad26.COV2.S was a replication-incompetent adenovirus type 26 vector that expressed a prefusion-stabilized SARS-CoV-2 spike protein derived from the original Wuhan strain. The paper as a whole reports these results and caveats: The study lacked the statistical power to compare responses across vaccine doses or regimens. After vaccination, spike-specific CD8+ and CD4+ T cell responses were reported to show substantial breadth. Vaccine and placebo recipients had similar non-spike TCR breadth, a finding consistent with the vaccine containing only spike. Spike-specific TCR breadth was higher in Ad26.COV2.S recipients than in placebo recipients (P = 0.0014). The authors noted that total T cell responses may have been underestimated by the TCR breadth and depth analyses.

From a lookup of the germline V gene, CDR1 and CDR2 are SGHTA and FQGNSA. The CDR3 runs 14 residues from the cysteine to the phenylalanine. CDR3 DNA is the only sequence kept; it has 42 bases, read in frame from the first base. A distance of 14 bases separates the germline ends of V and J, which lose 8 bases and 3 bases respectively. Sequencing was performed on peripheral blood, taken in a trial of Ad26.COV2.S vaccine versus placebo. This TCR derives from a person between 18 and 59 years old who received the Ad26.COV2.S COVID-19 vaccine or a placebo. Recombination linked TRBV7-2 to TRBJ1-5, and perhaps TRBD1 as D gene, on 5 matching bases. The nucleotide sequence is TGTGCCAGCGGGAAAGGGGAGAACAATCAGCCCCAGCATTTT. Its protein is CASGKGENNQPQHF.